The 7 T cell receptor beta chains below come from one sample, sequenced in a study of CD8+CD57+ T cells in acquired aplastic anemia. It was patients with CD8+CD57+ cell expansion by flow cytometry who were chosen for sequencing. Genomic DNA served as template for TCR beta VDJ and CDR3 profiling. TCRdb reanalysed the reads using MiXCR and keeps one entry per CDR3 protein. The data contain a few hundred thousand distinct CDR3 sequences, over 40% of them seen just once; the ten biggest clones take up about 20%. The sequenced sample consisted of sorted CD4+, CD8+, or CD8+CD57+ T cells (not recorded which) from PBMCs. These receptor sequences come from a human donor with aplastic anemia.

The chain uses TRBV19 and TRBJ2-7; 10 bases are a match to TRBD2. Germline assignment: CDR1 LNHDA and CDR2 SQIVND (reference sequence). CDR3 length: 17 residues. V lost 4 bases to trimming and J lost 4 bases; unmatched junction nucleotides: 13. CDR3 protein: CASSSPAGGIIVYEQYF. In DNA form, the CDR3 reads TGTGCCAGTAGTAGCCCAGCGGGGGGGATAATCGTTTACGAGCAGTACTTC.

V is TRBV20-1 and J is TRBJ1-3; tentative D call: TRBD1 (6 bases). This CDR3 is built from 14 residues. Trimming left V 5 bases short and J 12 bases short, with 23 bases between. Germline V CDR1 and CDR2: DFQATT, SNEGSKA (reference sequence). CDR3 loop: CSARQGWASPSIYF. The CDR3 DNA is TGCAGTGCTCGGCAGGGGTGGGCCAGCCCCAGCATATATTTT.

This clonotype was seen ten or more times. The V and J genes are TRBV27 and TRBJ2-6; D is undetermined. The CDR3 spans 13 residues. In germline, CDR1 is MNHEY, CDR2 SMNVEV (reference sequence). Trimming cost V 7 bases and J 0 bases, with 4 bases left between them. Here the CDR3 reads CASTFSGANVLTF. The CDR3 bases are TGTGCCAGCACATTCTCTGGGGCCAACGTCCTGACTTTC. The variable domain in full, with the rest retrieved from reference TRBV27 and TRBJ2-6, is EAQVTQNPRYLITVTGKKLTVTCSQNMNHEYMSWYRQDPGLGLRQIYYSMNVEVTDKGDVPEGYKVSRKEKRNFPLILESPSPNQTSLYFCASTFSGANVLTFGAGSRLTVL.

This clonotype was picked up many times. This sequence joins TRBV11-2 and TRBJ2-5; 7 bases agree with TRBD1. This CDR3 is built from 15 residues. Per the germline V gene, CDR1 is SGHAT and CDR2 is FQNNGV. With V trimmed by 1 base and J by 1 base, 3 bases remained unmatched. Here the CDR3 reads CASSLGQGPQETQYF. In DNA, the CDR3 is TGTGCCAGCAGCTTAGGACAGGGACCCCAAGAGACCCAGTACTTC.

Ten or more counts support this clonotype. The chain uses TRBV6-1 and TRBJ2-6; D unresolved. The V and J ends lost 3 bases and 0 bases respectively, with 6 bases between them. There are 15 residues in the CDR3. Germline-derived CDR1 and CDR2 are MNHNS and SASEGT. The CDR3 sequence: CASSEAASGANVLTF. DNA for the CDR3: TGTGCCAGCAGTGAGGCGGCCTCTGGGGCCAACGTCCTGACTTTC.

The DNA for the CDR3 is TGTGCCAGCAGCTCGGGACTAGCCACAGATACGCAGTATTTT. Translation gives CASSSGLATDTQYF. V is TRBV7-8 and J is TRBJ2-3; 9 bases align to TRBD2. J lost 2 bases, V lost 4 bases, and 1 base had no gene match. This CDR3 contains 14 residues. The germline gives CDR1 SGHVS, CDR2 FQNEAQ. Combining the CDR3 with reference TRBV7-8 and TRBJ2-3 gives the whole variable domain GAGVSQSPRYKVAKRGQDVALRCDPISGHVSLFWYQQALGQGPEFLTYFQNEAQLDKSGLPSDRFFAERPEGSVSTLKIQRTQQEDSAVYLCASSSGLATDTQYFGPGTRLTVL.

This rearrangement joins TRBV7-9 to TRBJ1-2, with a tentative D call TRBD1 (5 bases). Trimming took off 8 bases at V and 5 bases at J, with 12 bases between the two ends. The CDR3 extends over 12 amino acids. Germline V gene sequence: CDR1 SEHNR, CDR2 FQNEAQ (reference sequence). The CDR3 DNA follows: TGTGCCAGCGGACCGGGACTTTATGGCTACACCTTC. This codes for CASGPGLYGYTF.